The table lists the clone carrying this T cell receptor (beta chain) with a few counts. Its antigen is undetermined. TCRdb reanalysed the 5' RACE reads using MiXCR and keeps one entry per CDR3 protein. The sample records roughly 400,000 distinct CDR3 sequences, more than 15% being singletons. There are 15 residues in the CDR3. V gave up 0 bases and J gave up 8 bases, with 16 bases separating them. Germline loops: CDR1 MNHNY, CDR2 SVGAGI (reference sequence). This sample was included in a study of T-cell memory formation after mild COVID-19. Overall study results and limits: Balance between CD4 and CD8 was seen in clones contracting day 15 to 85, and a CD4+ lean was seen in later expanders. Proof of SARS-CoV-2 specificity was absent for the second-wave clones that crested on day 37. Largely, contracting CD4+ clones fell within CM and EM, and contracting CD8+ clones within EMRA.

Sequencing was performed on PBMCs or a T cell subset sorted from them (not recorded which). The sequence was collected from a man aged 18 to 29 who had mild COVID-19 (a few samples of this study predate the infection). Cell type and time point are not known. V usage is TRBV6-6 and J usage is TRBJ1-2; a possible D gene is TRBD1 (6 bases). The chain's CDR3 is CASSYSDGQPLGYTF. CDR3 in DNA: TGTGCCAGCAGTTACTCGGACGGACAGCCCTTGGGCTACACCTTC.